These T cell receptor beta chains were read from a single sample in a study of shared clonotypes between healthy human individuals. The protocol was immunoSEQ multiplex PCR, while the TCRdb copy is restricted to in-frame clones and leaves out a portion. This table has around 580,000 clones, 95% to 98% appearing once. Sequencing was performed on naive CD8+ T cells sorted from blood. The source is a man aged 25-45 years in good health. Both conserved end residues are part of each CDR3. Fields, in order: D gene, J gene, V gene, clone size, CDR3 protein, CDR3 DNA. A D gene is named only where the DNA matches it firmly. Rows give clone size only sometimes, using once, few, many, or a class for an expanded clone.

-	TRBJ1-2	TRBV6-6	-	CASSYKVEGNYGYTF	TGTGCCAGCAGTTACAAGGTTGAGGGGAACTATGGCTACACCTTC
-	TRBJ2-5	TRBV11-2	-	CASSFGGKVYQETQYF	TGTGCCAGCAGCTTCGGGGGAAAGGTGTACCAAGAGACCCAGTACTTC
-	TRBJ1-1	TRBV5-1	-	CASSLELGQLNTEAFF	TGCGCCAGCAGCCTGGAGTTAGGACAGTTGAACACTGAAGCTTTCTTT
-	TRBJ2-7	TRBV6-5	-	CASSLQGRAAYEQYF	TGTGCCAGCAGCCTTCAGGGACGGGCAGCCTACGAGCAGTACTTC
TRBD2	TRBJ2-1	TRBV19	-	CASSPSLAGAYNEQFF	TGTGCCAGTAGTCCTTCTCTAGCGGGAGCCTACAATGAGCAGTTCTTC
-	TRBJ1-1	TRBV25-1	-	CASSLNRVNTEAFF	TGTGCCAGCAGTCTTAACAGGGTGAACACTGAAGCTTTCTTT
-	TRBJ2-1	TRBV7-2	-	CASSVGPALNNEQFF	TGTGCCAGCAGCGTCGGGCCAGCCCTCAACAATGAGCAGTTCTTC
TRBD2	TRBJ2-7	TRBV6-6	-	CASWAGAAYEQYF	TGTGCCAGCTGGGCGGGAGCGGCATACGAGCAGTACTTC
-	TRBJ2-2	TRBV10-2	-	CASRAGELFF	TGCGCCAGCAGGGCCGGGGAGCTGTTTTTT
-	TRBJ1-1	TRBV6-1	-	CASSGGTTGTEAFF	TGTGCCAGCAGTGGAGGGACCACGGGAACTGAAGCTTTCTTT
-	TRBJ2-7	TRBV11-2	-	CASSLLLSGPPYEQYF	TGTGCCAGCAGCTTATTACTCTCCGGGCCTCCCTACGAGCAGTACTTC
-	TRBJ2-5	TRBV5-1	-	CASSRIIAGWSAEETQYF	TGCGCCAGCAGCCGGATCATAGCAGGGTGGTCGGCCGAAGAGACCCAGTACTTC
-	TRBJ2-7	TRBV5-5	-	CASSFGLSGYEQYF	TGTGCCAGCAGCTTCGGTCTAAGCGGCTACGAGCAGTACTTC
-	TRBJ1-2	TRBV9	-	CASSGTRYTF	TGTGCCAGCAGCGGGACCCGCTACACCTTC
TRBD1	TRBJ2-5	TRBV15	once	CATSRDFGQGSETQYF	TGTGCCACCAGCAGAGATTTTGGACAGGGTTCGGAGACCCAGTACTTC
-	TRBJ1-4	TRBV7-9	-	CASSSSTYLFF	TGTGCCAGCAGCTCCTCGACATATCTGTTTTTT
-	TRBJ2-2	TRBV11-2	-	CASRGARRELFF	TGTGCCAGCAGAGGGGCTAGGAGGGAGCTGTTTTTT
-	TRBJ1-1	TRBV10-2	-	CASRAGTEAFF	TGCGCCAGCAGGGCAGGTACTGAAGCTTTCTTT
TRBD1	TRBJ2-7	TRBV5-1	-	CASSLGWTGIHEQYF	TGCGCCAGCAGCTTGGGGTGGACAGGGATCCACGAGCAGTACTTC
-	TRBJ2-7	TRBV6-1	-	CASMRGYEQYF	TGTGCCAGCATGAGGGGGTACGAGCAGTACTTC
-	TRBJ2-1	TRBV25-1	-	CASSEQTHNEQFF	TGTGCCAGCAGTGAGCAGACGCACAATGAGCAGTTCTTC
-	TRBJ1-5	TRBV27	-	CASSPRGGPYSNQPQHF	TGTGCCAGCAGTCCACGAGGGGGTCCTTATAGCAATCAGCCCCAGCATTTT
-	TRBJ1-1	TRBV20-1	-	CSARRGEGFF	TGCAGTGCTAGAAGGGGGGAGGGTTTCTTT
-	TRBJ1-2	TRBV28	-	CASSFLDNNYGYTF	TGTGCCAGCAGTTTTTTGGACAATAACTATGGCTACACCTTC
-	TRBJ2-5	TRBV10-3	-	CAISDTGRGETQYF	TGTGCCATCAGTGATACCGGGAGAGGGGAGACCCAGTACTTC